The source of this T cell receptor beta chain is a study of CXCR3-negative and CXCR3-positive naive CD8 T cells. As concerns this clonotype: Its matching antigen is unknown.

Per the germline V gene, CDR1 is MNHEY and CDR2 is SMNVEV (reference sequence). The length of the CDR3 is 14 residues. Every subset of CD8+ T cells was sorted in triplicate at a few hundred thousand cells each. UMI labels and 5' RACE were used to prepare the TRB cDNA libraries. TCRdb reprocessed the 5' RACE reads and stores each CDR3 protein as one record, lacking DNA. This table holds 30,000 to 40,000 distinct CDR3 sequences. General study results and limits: Similar TRBV-TRBJ gene usage was seen in naive CXCR3-negative and CXCR3-positive cells, but not in memory cells.

This clonotype originated in a human donor in good health. Some clones in this sample may be carry-over from other donors' samples. The rearrangement links TRBV27 to TRBJ2-7; TCRdb's D call of TRBD2 is untestable without DNA. The specimen sequenced was memory CD8+ T cells from blood. The CDR3 sequence: CASSWASGGYEQYF.